This T cell receptor beta chain was found in a study of post-analysis software for immune sequencing data. This clonotype was seen more than once but under ten times. Its antigen is unidentified. Findings and caveats of the study: Compared with controls, patients had more of about five TRBV segments, including TRBV5-6, TRBV5-1 and TRBV20-1.

CDR1 is DFQATT and CDR2 is SNEGSKA in the germline V gene (reference sequence). There are 17 residues in the CDR3. The V end lost 0 bases, the J end lost 0 bases, and 12 bases lay between the germline ends. Every TCR beta cDNA library bore unique molecular identifiers. TCRdb redid the calling of the PCR reads with MiXCR, one entry per CDR3 protein. Among 600,000 to 750,000 distinct CDR3 sequences listed, approximately 60% were seen once. Sequencing was done on a sample of blood. The gene calls are TRBV20-1 and TRBJ1-6, with no clear D. The receptor comes from a girl aged 2 to 9 with multiple sclerosis. As DNA, the CDR3 is TGCAGTGCTAGAGAGGTCCCACAAAGCTCCTATAATTCACCCCTCCACTTT. As protein: CSAREVPQSSYNSPLHF.